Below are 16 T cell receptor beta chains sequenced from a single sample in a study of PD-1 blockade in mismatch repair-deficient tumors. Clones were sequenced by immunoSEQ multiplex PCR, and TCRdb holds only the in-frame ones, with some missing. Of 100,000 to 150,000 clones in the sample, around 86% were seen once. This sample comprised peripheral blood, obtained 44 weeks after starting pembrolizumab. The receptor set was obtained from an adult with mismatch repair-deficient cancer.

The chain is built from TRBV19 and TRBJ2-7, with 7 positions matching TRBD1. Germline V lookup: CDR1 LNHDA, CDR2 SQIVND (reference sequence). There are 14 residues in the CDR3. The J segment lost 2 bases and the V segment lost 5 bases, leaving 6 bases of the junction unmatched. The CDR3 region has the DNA TGTGCCAGTAGTGCCGGGGACAGACCCTACGAGCAGTACTTC. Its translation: CASSAGDRPYEQYF.

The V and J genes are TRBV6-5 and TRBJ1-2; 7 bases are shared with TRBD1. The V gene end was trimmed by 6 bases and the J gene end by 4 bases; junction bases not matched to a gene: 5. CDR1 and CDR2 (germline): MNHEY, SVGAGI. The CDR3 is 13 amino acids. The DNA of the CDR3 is TGTGCCAGCAGGCCGGGACAGAGCTATGGCTACACCTTC. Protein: CASRPGQSYGYTF.

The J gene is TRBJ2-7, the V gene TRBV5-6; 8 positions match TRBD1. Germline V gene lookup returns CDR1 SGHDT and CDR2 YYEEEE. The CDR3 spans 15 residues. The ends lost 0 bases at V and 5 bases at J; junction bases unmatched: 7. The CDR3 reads CASSLGTGMIDEQYF. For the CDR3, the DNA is TGTGCCAGCAGCTTGGGGACAGGGATGATCGACGAGCAGTACTTC.

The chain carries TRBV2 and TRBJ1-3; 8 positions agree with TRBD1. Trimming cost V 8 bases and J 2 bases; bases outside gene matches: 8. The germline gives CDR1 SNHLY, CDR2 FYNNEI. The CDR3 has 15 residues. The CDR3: CASEGQVGPGNTIYF. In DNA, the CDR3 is TGTGCCAGCGAGGGACAGGTCGGTCCTGGAAACACCATATATTTT.

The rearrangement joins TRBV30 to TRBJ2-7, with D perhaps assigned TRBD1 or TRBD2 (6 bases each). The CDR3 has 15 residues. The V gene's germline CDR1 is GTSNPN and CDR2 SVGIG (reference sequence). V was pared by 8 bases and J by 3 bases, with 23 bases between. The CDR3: CAGSEGGASSYEQYF. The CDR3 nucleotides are TGTGCCGGATCCGAGGGGGGCGCGTCAAGCTACGAGCAGTACTTC.

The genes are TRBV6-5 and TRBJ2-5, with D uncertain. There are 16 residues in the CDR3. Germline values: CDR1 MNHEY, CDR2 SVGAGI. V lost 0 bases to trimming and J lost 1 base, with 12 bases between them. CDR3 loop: CASSYSMQAIQETQYF. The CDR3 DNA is TGTGCCAGCAGTTACTCGATGCAGGCCATCCAAGAGACCCAGTACTTC.

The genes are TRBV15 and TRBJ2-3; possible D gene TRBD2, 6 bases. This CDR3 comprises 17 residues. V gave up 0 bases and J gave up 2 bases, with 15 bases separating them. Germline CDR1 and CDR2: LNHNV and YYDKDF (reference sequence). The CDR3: CATSRDGDSSPTDTQYF. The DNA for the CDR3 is TGTGCCACCAGCAGAGATGGGGACTCCTCACCCACAGATACGCAGTATTTT.

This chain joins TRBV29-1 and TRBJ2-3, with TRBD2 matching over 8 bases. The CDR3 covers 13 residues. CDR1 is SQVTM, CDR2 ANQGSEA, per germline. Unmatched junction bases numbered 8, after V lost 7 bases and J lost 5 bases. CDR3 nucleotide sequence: TGCAGCGAGTCCCGGGAGGGCCTAGATACGCAGTATTTT. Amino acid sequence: CSESREGLDTQYF.

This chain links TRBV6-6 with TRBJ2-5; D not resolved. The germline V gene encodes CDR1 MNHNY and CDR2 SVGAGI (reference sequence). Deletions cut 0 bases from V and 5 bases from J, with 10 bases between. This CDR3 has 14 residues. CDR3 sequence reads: CASSYSRGSETQYF. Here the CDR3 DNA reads TGTGCCAGCAGTTACTCACGCGGTTCGGAGACCCAGTACTTC.

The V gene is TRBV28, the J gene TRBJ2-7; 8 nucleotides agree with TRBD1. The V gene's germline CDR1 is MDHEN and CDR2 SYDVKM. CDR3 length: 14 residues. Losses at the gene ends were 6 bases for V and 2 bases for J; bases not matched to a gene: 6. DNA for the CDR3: TGTGCCAGCAGGCGGACAGGGCATCCCTACGAGCAGTACTTC. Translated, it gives CASRRTGHPYEQYF.

CDR3 sequence reads: CASSFGTDTQYF. In nucleotides, the CDR3 is TGTGCCAGCAGCTTCGGCACAGATACGCAGTATTTT. The genes are TRBV7-9 and TRBJ2-3; D remains unclear. There are 12 residues in the CDR3. The germline V gene has CDR1 SEHNR and CDR2 FQNEAQ (reference sequence). Trimming cost V 3 bases and J 1 base, with 2 bases left between them.

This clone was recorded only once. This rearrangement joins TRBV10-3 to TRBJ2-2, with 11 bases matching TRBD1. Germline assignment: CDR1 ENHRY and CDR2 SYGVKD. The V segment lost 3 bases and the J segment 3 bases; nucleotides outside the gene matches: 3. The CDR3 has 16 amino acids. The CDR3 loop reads CAISDPGQGDTGELFF. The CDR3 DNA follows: TGTGCCATCAGTGATCCGGGACAGGGGGACACCGGGGAGCTGTTTTTT.

The CDR3 reads CASSPGGGSYEQYF. The DNA for the CDR3 is TGTGCCAGCAGCCCTGGTGGAGGGAGCTACGAGCAGTACTTC. The rearrangement uses TRBV5-5 and TRBJ2-7; D perhaps matches TRBD2 (6 bases). Between the trimmed V and J ends, which lost 4 bases and 3 bases, there was a span of 14 bases. CDR3 size: 14 residues. Germline V gives CDR1 SGHKS, CDR2 YYEKEE (reference sequence).

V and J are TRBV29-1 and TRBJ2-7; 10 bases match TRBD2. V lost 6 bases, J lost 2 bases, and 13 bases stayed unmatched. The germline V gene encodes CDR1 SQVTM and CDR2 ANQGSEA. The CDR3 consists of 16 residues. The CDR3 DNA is TGCAGCGTCCAGGGATTAACTAGCGGGACCACCTACGAGCAGTACTTC. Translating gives CSVQGLTSGTTYEQYF.

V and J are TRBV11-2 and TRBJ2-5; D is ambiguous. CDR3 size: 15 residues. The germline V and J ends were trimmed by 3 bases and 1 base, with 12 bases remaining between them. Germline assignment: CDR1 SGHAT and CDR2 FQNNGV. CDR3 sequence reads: CASSLGQNFQETQYF. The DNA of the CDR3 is TGTGCCAGCAGCTTGGGCCAAAATTTCCAAGAGACCCAGTACTTC. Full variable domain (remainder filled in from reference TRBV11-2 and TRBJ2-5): EAGVAQSPRYKIIEKRQSVAFWCNPISGHATLYWYQQILGQGPKLLIQFQNNGVVDDSQLPKDRFSAERLKGVDSTLKIQPAKLEDSAVYLCASSLGQNFQETQYFGPGTRLLVL.

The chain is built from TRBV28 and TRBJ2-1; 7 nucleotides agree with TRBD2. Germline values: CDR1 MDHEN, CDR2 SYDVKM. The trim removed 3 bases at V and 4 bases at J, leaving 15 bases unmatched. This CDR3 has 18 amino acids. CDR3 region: CASSFRNSGIVRYNEQFF. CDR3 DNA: TGTGCCAGCAGTTTTAGGAACAGCGGGATCGTCCGATACAATGAGCAGTTCTTC.